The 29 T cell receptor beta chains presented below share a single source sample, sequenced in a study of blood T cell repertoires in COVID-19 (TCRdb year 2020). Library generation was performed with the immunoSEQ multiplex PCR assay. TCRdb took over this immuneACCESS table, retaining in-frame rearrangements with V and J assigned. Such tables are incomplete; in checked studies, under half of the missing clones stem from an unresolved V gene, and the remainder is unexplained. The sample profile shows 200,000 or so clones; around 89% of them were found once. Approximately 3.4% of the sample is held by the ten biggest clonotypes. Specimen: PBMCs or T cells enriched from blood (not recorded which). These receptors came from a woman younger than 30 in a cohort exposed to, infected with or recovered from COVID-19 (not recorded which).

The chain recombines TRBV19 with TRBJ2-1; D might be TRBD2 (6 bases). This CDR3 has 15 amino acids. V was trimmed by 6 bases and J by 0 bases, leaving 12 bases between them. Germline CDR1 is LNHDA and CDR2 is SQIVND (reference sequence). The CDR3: CASRILANSYNEQFF. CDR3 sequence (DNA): TGTGCCAGTAGAATCCTAGCGAACTCCTACAATGAGCAGTTCTTC.

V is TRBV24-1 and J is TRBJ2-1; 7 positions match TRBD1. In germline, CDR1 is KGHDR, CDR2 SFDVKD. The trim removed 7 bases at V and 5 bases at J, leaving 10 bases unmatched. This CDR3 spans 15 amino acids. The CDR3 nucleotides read TGTGCCACCAGCGAATCGGGACAGTCCCACAATGAGCAGTTCTTC. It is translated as CATSESGQSHNEQFF.

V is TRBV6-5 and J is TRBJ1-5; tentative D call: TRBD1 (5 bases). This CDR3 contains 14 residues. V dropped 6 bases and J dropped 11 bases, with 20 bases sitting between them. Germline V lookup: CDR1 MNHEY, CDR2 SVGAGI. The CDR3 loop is CASSQNGGGVAQHF. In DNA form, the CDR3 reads TGTGCCAGCAGCCAAAATGGGGGGGGAGTGGCCCAGCATTTT.

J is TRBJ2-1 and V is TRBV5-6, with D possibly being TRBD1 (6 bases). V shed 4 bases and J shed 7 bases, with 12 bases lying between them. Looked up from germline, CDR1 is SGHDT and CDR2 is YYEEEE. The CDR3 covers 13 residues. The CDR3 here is CASSPTGSNEQFF. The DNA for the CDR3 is TGTGCCAGCAGCCCGACAGGTTCGAATGAGCAGTTCTTC.

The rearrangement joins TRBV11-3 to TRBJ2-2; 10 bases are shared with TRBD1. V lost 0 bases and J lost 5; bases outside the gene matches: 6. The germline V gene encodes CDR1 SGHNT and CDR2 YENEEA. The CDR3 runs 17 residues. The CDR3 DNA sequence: TGTGCCAGCAGCTTAGATTTCGACAGGGGGCGAACCGGGGAGCTGTTTTTT. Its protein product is CASSLDFDRGRTGELFF.

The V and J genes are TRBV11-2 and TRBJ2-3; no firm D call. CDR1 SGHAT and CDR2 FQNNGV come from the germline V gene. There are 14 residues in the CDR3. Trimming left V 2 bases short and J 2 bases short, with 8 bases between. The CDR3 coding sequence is TGTGCCAGCAGCTTATTCCAAGCCACAGATACGCAGTATTTT. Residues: CASSLFQATDTQYF.

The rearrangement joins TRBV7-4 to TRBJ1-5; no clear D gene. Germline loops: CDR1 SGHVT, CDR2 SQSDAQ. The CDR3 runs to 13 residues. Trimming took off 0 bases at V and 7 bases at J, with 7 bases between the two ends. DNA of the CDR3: TGTGCCAGCAGCTTAGCCCACATCCAGCCCCAGCATTTT. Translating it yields CASSLAHIQPQHF.

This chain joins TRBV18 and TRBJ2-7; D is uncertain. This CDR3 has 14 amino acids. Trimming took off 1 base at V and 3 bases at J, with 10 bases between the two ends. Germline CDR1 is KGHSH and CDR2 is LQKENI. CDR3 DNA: TGTGCCAGCTCACCACTCACAGTGAACTACGAGCAGTACTTC. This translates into CASSPLTVNYEQYF. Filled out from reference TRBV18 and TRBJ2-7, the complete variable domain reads NAGVMQNPRHLVRRRGQEARLRCSPMKGHSHVYWYRQLPEEGLKFMVYLQKENIIDESGMPKERFSAEFPKEGPSILRIQQVVRGDSAAYFCASSPLTVNYEQYFGPGTRLTVT.

The CDR3 sequence: CASRADRGLVQPQHF. Here the CDR3 DNA reads TGTGCCAGTAGAGCAGACAGGGGTTTGGTTCAGCCCCAGCATTTT. The gene calls are TRBV19 and TRBJ1-5, with 8 bases identical to TRBD1. The length of the CDR3 is 15 residues. The ends lost 6 bases at V and 6 bases at J; junction bases unmatched: 10. The germline gives CDR1 LNHDA, CDR2 SQIVND (reference sequence). Full variable domain (remainder filled in from reference TRBV19 and TRBJ1-5): DGGITQSPKYLFRKEGQNVTLSCEQNLNHDAMYWYRQDPGQGLRLIYYSQIVNDFQKGDIAEGYSVSREKKESFPLTVTSAQKNPTAFYLCASRADRGLVQPQHFGDGTRLSIL.

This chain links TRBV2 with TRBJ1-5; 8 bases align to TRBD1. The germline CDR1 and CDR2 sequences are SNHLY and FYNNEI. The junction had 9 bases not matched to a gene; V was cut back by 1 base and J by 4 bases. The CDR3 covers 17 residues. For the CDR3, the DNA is TGTGCCAGCAGTGAAGAGGGACAGGTAGCGATTAATCAGCCCCAGCATTTT. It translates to CASSEEGQVAINQPQHF.

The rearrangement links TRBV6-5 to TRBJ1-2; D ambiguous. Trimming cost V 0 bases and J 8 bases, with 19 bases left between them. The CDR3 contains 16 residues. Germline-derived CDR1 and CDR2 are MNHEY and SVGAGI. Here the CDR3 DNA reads TGTGCCAGCAGTTACTCTGTGGAAAGCGGTCTGGGAGGCTACACCTTC. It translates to CASSYSVESGLGGYTF.

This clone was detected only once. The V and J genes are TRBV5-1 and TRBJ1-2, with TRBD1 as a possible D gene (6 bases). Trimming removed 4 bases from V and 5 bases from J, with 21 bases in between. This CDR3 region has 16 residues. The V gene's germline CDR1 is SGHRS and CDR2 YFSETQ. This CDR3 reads CASSPAERTDNYGYTF. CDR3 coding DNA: TGCGCCAGCAGCCCCGCCGAGAGGACAGACAATTATGGCTACACCTTC.

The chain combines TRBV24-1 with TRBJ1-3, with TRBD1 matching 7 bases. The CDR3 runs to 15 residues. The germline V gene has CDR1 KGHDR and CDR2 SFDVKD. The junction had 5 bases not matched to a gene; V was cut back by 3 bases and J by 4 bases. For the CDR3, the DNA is TGTGCCACCAGTGATCCCGGGACAGAAGGAAACACCATATATTTT. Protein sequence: CATSDPGTEGNTIYF.

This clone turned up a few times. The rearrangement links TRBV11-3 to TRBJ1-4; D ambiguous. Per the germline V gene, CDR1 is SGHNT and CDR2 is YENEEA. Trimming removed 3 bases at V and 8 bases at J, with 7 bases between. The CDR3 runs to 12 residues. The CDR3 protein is CASSFNGEKLFF. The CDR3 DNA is TGTGCCAGCAGCTTCAACGGGGAAAAACTGTTTTTT.

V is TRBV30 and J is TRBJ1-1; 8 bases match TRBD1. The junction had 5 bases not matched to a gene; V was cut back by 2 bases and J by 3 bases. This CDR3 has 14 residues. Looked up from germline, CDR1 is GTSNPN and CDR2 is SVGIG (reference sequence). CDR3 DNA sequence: TGTGCCTGGAGTACCACAGGGGGTTACACTGAAGCTTTCTTT. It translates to CAWSTTGGYTEAFF.

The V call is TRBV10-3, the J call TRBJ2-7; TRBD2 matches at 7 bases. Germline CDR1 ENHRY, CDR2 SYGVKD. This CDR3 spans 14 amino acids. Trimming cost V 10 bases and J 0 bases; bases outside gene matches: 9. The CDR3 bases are TGTGCCACCCTCAGCGGGGATTCCTCCTACGAGCAGTACTTC. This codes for CATLSGDSSYEQYF.

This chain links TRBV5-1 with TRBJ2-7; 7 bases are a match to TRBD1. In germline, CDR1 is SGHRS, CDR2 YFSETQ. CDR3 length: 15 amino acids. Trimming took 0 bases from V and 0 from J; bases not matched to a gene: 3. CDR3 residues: CASSLEGATSYEQYF. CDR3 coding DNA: TGCGCCAGCAGCTTGGAGGGGGCTACCTCCTACGAGCAGTACTTC.

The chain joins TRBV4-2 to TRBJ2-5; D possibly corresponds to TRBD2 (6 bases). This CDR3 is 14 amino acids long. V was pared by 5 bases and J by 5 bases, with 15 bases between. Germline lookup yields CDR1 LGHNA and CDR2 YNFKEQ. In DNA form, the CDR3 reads TGTGCCAGCAGCTCCTGGGGGACTGGGGAGACCCAGTACTTC. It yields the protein CASSSWGTGETQYF.

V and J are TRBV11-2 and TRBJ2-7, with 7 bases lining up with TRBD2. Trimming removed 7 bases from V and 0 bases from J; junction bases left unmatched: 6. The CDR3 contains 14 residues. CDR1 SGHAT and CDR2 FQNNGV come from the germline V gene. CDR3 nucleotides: TGTGCCAGCACTCCGCGGGGGACCTCCTACGAGCAGTACTTC. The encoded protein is CASTPRGTSYEQYF.

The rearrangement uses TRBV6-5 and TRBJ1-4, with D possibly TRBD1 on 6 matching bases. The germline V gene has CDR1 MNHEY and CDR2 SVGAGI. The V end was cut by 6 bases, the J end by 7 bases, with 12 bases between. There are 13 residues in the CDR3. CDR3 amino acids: CASRNRVGEKLFF. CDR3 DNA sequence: TGTGCCAGCAGAAACAGGGTTGGTGAAAAACTGTTTTTT.

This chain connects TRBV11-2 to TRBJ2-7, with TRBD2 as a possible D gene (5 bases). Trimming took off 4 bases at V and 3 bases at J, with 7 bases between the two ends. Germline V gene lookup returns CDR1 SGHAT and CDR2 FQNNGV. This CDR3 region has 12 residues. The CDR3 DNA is TGTGCCAGCAGCTATACTAGCTACGAGCAGTACTTC. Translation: CASSYTSYEQYF.

Here the CDR3 reads CASSENWSGSYEQYF. CDR3 nucleotides: TGTGCCAGCAGTGAGAATTGGTCAGGATCCTACGAGCAGTACTTC. The genes are TRBV6-1 and TRBJ2-7; D remains ambiguous. This CDR3 is built from 15 residues. CDR1 and CDR2 from the germline V gene are MNHNS and SASEGT. V lost 3 bases to trimming and J lost 1 base, with 13 bases between them.

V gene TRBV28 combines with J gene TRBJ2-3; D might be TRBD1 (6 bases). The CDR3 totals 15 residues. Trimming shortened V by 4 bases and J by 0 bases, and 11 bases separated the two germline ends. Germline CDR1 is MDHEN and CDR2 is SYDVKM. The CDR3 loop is CASSSRTDSTDTQYF. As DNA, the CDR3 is TGTGCCAGCAGTTCCAGGACAGACAGCACAGATACGCAGTATTTT.

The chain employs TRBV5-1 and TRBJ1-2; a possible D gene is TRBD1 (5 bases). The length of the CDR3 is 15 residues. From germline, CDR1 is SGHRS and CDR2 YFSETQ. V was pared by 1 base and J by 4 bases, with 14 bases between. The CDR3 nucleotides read TGCGCCAGCAGCTTGTTGGCACAGGAAATCTATGGCTACACCTTC. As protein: CASSLLAQEIYGYTF.

The CDR3 loop is CASKGARDTGELFF. Here the CDR3 DNA reads TGTGCCAGCAAGGGGGCCCGGGACACCGGGGAGCTGTTTTTT. V gene TRBV19 combines with J gene TRBJ2-2; 7 nucleotides agree with TRBD1. CDR1 LNHDA and CDR2 SQIVND come from the germline V gene (reference sequence). This CDR3 comprises 14 residues. V dropped 9 bases and J dropped 3; count of bases not matched to a gene: 7. Drawing the rest from reference TRBV19 and TRBJ2-2, the complete variable domain is DGGITQSPKYLFRKEGQNVTLSCEQNLNHDAMYWYRQDPGQGLRLIYYSQIVNDFQKGDIAEGYSVSREKKESFPLTVTSAQKNPTAFYLCASKGARDTGELFFGEGSRLTVL.

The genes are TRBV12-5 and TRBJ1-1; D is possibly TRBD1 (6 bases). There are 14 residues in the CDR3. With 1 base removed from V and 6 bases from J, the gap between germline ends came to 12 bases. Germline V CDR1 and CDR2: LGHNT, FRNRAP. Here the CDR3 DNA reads TGTGCTAGTGGTTTGGCAGGGGCCGGGGCTGAAGCTTTCTTT. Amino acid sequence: CASGLAGAGAEAFF.

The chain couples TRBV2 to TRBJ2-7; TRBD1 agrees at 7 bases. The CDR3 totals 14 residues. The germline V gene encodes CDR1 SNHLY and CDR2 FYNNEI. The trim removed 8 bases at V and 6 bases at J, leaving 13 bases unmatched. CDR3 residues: CASGFDRVRAEQYF. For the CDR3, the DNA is TGTGCCAGCGGTTTCGACAGGGTGAGGGCCGAGCAGTACTTC.

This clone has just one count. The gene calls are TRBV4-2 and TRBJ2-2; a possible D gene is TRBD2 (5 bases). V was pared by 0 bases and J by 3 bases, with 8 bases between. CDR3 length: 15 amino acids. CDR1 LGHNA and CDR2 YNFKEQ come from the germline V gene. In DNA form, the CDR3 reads TGTGCCAGCAGCCAAGACAGAGGGCACACCGGGGAGCTGTTTTTT. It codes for CASSQDRGHTGELFF.

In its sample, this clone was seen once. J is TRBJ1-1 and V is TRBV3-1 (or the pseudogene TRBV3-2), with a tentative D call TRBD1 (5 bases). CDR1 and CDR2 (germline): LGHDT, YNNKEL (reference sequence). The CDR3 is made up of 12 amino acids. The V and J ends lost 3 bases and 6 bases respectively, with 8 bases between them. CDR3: CASSQQGPEAFF. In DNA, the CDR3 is TGTGCCAGCAGCCAGCAGGGTCCTGAAGCTTTCTTT.